This is a list of T cell receptor beta chains from one sample in a study of shared clonotypes between healthy human individuals. Sequenced by immunoSEQ multiplex PCR; TCRdb stores in-frame clones only, minus some. The sample shows approximately 600,000 clones, about 95% of them seen only once. Source material: naive CD8+ T cells sorted from blood. The source is a woman younger than 45 in good health. CDR3s leave out the opening cysteine and the closing phenylalanine or tryptophan. Size tells how often a clone was seen (once, few, many) or the class of an expanded clone, and some rows leave it out.

V	size	CDR3
TRBV2	NA	ASTRPVGDTQY
TRBV7-3	NA	ASSSTGIGNTIY
TRBV12-5	few	ASGLPGLAGGPHNEQF
TRBV27	NA	ASSFAGVSREQY
TRBV28	NA	ASRGQTSGRQSEY
TRBV30	NA	AWSGPITSGREDEQF
TRBV7-9	NA	ASSSPSKRSSYNEQF
TRBV2	NA	ASSRWAYNEQF
TRBV13	NA	ASSLGALAELSYNEQF
TRBV13	NA	ASSLGGQAVQAF
TRBV6-5	NA	ASSSSWEGTDTQY
TRBV5-4	NA	ASSNAGTSPYEQY
TRBV15	NA	ATADASYEQY
TRBV7-6	NA	ASSPQAGGPYNEQF
TRBV10-3	NA	AISGDREYEQY
TRBV19	NA	ASTRDQDSNQPQH
TRBV5-1	NA	ASTFMGIGELF
TRBV7-7	NA	ASSLGVAGNTGELF
TRBV7-9	NA	ASTSTKGYEQY
TRBV5-1	NA	ASSLGTVSYNEQF
TRBV4-1	NA	ASSPTAGVIGYGYT
TRBV27	NA	ASGPGPGLATYNEQF
TRBV6-1	NA	ASTPLEGYTEAF
TRBV10-2	NA	ASSESYKMNTEAF
TRBV29-1	once	SVANTGYEQY
TRBV13	NA	ASSLLGGTQETQY
TRBV7-2	once	ASSRTPGPPAPEQY
TRBV9	NA	ASSASGRPQYNEQF
TRBV2	NA	ASSDPVSSYEQY
TRBV5-4	NA	ASSLGSSGRTYEQY
TRBV19	NA	ASSNLGRDGYT
TRBV4-1	NA	ASSPSLARQGPYEQY
TRBV29-1	NA	SVAPGTGGLEQY
TRBV28	once	ASTQLGASGYTGELF
TRBV5-4	NA	ASSLGVTAF
TRBV9	NA	ASSVDGGSWGTAYNEQF
TRBV7-8	NA	ASSLTGEGSPLH
TRBV19	NA	ASSISWGPYEQY
TRBV15	NA	ATSRDRSDTQY
TRBV25-1	NA	ASSLGLVNEQY
TRBV5-4	NA	ASSLGLAGVVVYEQY
TRBV7-9	NA	ASSLATKSIYEQY
TRBV10-3	NA	AISGILAGAANEQF
TRBV9	few	ASSVDLNTEAF
TRBV6-1	NA	ASSEPPAGGSHYEQY
TRBV19	NA	ASSIPGTGKYESYGYT